This TCR beta chain comes out of a study of Ad26.COV2.S vaccination and SARS-CoV-2 variants. This CDR3 has 18 residues. Treatment specified: around 19 received Ad26.COV2.S at low or high dose, single or two shots; 5 received placebo; per-sample allocation not given. Sampling occurred on day 63 after the first vaccine or placebo injection. The table came from immunoSEQ multiplex PCR; TCRdb's copy has only in-frame clones and leaves some out. The sample has 380,000 or so clones; 83% are singletons. The receptor was isolated from a person aged 18-60 years who received the Ad26.COV2.S COVID-19 vaccine or a placebo. V and J are TRBV21-1 and TRBJ1-2. TRBV21-1 is reported as a pseudogene. The input for sequencing was peripheral blood, taken in a trial of Ad26.COV2.S vaccine versus placebo. CDR3 sequence: CASSRWGAPREQKYGYTF. The CDR3 DNA follows: TGTGCCAGCAGCAGGTGGGGGGCACCCCGGGAACAGAAATATGGCTACACCTTC.